This TCR beta chain came from a study of graft-versus-host responses after intestinal transplantation. Concerning this clone: The target antigen is unknown.

The data were produced by immunoSEQ multiplex PCR, yet TCRdb's version contains in-frame clones alone and is incomplete. This table has 130,000 or so clones, roughly 92% appearing once. The germline gives CDR1 MDHEN, CDR2 SYDVKM. The CDR3 covers 15 residues. V gave up 6 bases and J gave up 0 bases; unmatched junction bases: 2. The source of this sequence is a human donor who received an intestinal transplant. Source: unstimulated CD4+ T cells sorted from spleen or lymph node cells, taken before intestinal transplant. The rearrangement uses TRBV28 and TRBJ2-1, with 10 positions matching TRBD2. The CDR3 nucleotides are TGTGCCAGCAGAGCGGGGGGGAGCTCCTACAATGAGCAGTTCTTC. Encoded protein: CASRAGGSSYNEQFF.